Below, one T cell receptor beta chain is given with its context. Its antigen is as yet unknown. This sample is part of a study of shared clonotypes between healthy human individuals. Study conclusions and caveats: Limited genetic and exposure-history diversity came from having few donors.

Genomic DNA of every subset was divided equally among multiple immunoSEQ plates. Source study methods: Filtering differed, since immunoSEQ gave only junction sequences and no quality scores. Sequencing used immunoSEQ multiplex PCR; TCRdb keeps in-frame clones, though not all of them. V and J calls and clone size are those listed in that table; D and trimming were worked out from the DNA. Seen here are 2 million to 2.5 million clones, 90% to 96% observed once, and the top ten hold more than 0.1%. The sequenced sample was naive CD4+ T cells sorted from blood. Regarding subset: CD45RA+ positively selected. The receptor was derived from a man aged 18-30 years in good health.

The CDR3 here is CASSPILLEGLYEQYF. Here the CDR3 DNA reads TGTGCCAGCAGCCCAATTTTGTTAGAAGGTCTCTACGAGCAGTACTTC. The rearrangement joins TRBV11-2 to TRBJ2-7, with D uncertain. Germline loops: CDR1 SGHAT, CDR2 FQNNGV. This CDR3 is built from 16 residues. The ends were cut back, 5 bases at V and 3 bases at J, with 20 bases in the middle.